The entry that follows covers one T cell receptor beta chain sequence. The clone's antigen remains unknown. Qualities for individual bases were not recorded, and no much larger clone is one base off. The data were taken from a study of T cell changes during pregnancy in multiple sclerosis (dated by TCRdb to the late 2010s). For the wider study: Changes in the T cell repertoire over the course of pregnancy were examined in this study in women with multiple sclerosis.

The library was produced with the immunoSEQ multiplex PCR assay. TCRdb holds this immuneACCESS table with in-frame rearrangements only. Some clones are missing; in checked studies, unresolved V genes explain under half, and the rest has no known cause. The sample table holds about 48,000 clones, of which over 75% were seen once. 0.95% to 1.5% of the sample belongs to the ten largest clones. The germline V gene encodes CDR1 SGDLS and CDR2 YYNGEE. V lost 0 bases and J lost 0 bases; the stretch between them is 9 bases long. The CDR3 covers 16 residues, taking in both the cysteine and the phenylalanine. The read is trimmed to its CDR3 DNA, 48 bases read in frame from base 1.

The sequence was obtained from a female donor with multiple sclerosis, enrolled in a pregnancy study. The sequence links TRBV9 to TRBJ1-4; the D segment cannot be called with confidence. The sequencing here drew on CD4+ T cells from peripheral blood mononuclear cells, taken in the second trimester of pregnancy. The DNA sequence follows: TGTGCCAGCAGCGTAGTATCGAGTGCAACTAATGAAAAACTGTTTTTT. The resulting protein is CASSVVSSATNEKLFF. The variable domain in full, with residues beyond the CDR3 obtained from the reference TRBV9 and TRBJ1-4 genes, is DSGVTQTPKHLITATGQRVTLRCSPRSGDLSVYWYQQSLDQGLQFLIQYYNGEERAKGNILERFSAQQFPDLHSELNLSSLELGDSALYFCASSVVSSATNEKLFFGSGTQLSVL.